The 2 T cell receptor beta chains in this list originate from one sample, sequenced in a study of response to subunit inactivated influenza vaccine. TCRdb passed the RT-PCR reads through MiXCR, listing each CDR3 protein once. The table includes about 500,000 distinct CDR3 sequences, approximately 16% detected once. This specimen was CD4+ T cells sorted from PBMCs, taken around 25 months after vaccination. The receptors derive from a man aged 50-75 years who received an inactivated influenza vaccine.

This clonotype was picked up a small number of times. The chain's CDR3 is CASSTGTSGNTDTQYF. The CDR3 DNA reads as TGTGCCAGCAGTACCGGGACTAGCGGGAACACAGATACGCAGTATTTT. This chain links TRBV6-1 with TRBJ2-3; 13 positions agree with TRBD2. Germline trimming cut 5 bases from V and 2 bases from J; bases unmatched to any gene: 4. The CDR3 covers 16 residues. The germline CDR1 and CDR2 sequences are MNHNS and SASEGT.

The table lists this clonotype with a few counts. The chain uses TRBV4-3 and TRBJ2-1; tentatively, D is TRBD1 or TRBD2 (5 bases each). From germline, CDR1 is LGHNA and CDR2 YSLEER. This CDR3 contains 14 residues. Trimming removed 5 bases from V and 10 bases from J, with 18 bases in between. CDR3 sequence (DNA): TGCGCCAGCAGCGAAGGGACCATGGGGCTCGAGCAGTTCTTC. Protein product: CASSEGTMGLEQFF.